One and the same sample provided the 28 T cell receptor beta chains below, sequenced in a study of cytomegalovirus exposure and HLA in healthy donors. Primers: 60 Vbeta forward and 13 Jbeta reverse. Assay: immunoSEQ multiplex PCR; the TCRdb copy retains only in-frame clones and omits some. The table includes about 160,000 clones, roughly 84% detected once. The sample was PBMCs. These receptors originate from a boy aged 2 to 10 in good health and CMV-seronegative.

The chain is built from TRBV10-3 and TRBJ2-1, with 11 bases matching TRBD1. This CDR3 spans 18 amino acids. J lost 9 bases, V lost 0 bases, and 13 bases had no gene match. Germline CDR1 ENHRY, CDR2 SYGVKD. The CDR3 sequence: CAISESTSGTGGQTEQFF. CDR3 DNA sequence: TGTGCCATCAGTGAGTCTACCTCCGGGACAGGGGGTCAAACTGAGCAGTTCTTC.

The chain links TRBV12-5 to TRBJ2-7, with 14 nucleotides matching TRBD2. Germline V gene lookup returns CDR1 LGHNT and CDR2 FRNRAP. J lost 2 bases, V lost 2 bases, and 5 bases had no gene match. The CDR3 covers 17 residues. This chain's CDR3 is CASGLTGLAGAPYEQYF. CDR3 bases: TGTGCTAGTGGTTTGACGGGACTAGCGGGAGCTCCCTACGAGCAGTACTTC.

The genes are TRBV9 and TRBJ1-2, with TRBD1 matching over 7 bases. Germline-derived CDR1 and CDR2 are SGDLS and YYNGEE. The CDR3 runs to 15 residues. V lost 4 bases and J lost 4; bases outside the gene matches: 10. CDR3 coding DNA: TGTGCCAGCAGCCACGGCTCTGGGACAGCCTATGGCTACACCTTC. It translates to CASSHGSGTAYGYTF.

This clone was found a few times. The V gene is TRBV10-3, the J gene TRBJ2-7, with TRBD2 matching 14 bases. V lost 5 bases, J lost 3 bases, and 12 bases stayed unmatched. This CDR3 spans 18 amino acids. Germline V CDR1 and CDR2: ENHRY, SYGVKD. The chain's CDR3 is CAISNFGLAGGSVYEQYF. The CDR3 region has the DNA TGTGCCATCAGTAATTTTGGACTAGCGGGAGGTTCCGTCTACGAGCAGTACTTC.

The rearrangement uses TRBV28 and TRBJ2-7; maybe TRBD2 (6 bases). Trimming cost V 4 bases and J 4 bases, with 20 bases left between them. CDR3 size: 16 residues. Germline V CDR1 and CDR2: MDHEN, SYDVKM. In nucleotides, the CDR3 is TGTGCCAGCAGTTCGCCATGGGGACTTAAAGGGTACGAGCAGTACTTC. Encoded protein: CASSSPWGLKGYEQYF.

The CDR3 DNA reads TGTGCCAGCAGTACAGGGTGGAACACTGAAGCTTTCTTT. It encodes CASSTGWNTEAFF. The chain has TRBV6-5 and TRBJ1-1; TRBD1 is a possible D gene (6 bases). Per germline, CDR1 MNHEY and CDR2 SVGAGI. V lost 5 bases and J 1 base, leaving 8 bases between the germline ends. This CDR3 region has 13 residues.

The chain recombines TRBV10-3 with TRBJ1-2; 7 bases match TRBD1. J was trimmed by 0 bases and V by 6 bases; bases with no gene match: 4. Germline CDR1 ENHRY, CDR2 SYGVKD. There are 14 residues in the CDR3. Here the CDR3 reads CAIRWTGANYGYTF. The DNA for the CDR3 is TGTGCCATCAGATGGACAGGCGCTAACTATGGCTACACCTTC.

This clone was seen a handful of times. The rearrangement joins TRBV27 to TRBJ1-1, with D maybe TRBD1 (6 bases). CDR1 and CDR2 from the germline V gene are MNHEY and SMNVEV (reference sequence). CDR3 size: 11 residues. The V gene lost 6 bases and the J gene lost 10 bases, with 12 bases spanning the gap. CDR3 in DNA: TGTGCCAGCAGCGACAGGTTAAGAGCTTTCTTT. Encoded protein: CASSDRLRAFF.

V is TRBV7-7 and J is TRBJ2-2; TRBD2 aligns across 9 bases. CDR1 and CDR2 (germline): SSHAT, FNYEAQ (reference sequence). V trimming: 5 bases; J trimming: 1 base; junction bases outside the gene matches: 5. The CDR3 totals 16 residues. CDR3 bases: TGTGCCAGCAGCCCCCGGACTAGCGTGAACACCGGGGAGCTGTTTTTT. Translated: CASSPRTSVNTGELFF.

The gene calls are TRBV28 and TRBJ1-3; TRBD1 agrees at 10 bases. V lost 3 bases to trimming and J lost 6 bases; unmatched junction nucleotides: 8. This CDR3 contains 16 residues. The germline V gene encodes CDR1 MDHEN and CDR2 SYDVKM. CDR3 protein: CASSLAGTGVQNTIYF. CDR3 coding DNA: TGTGCCAGCAGTTTGGCCGGGACAGGGGTGCAAAACACCATATATTTT.

The CDR3 spells CASSLAGTVSYEQYF. In DNA form, the CDR3 reads TGTGCCAGCAGCTTGGCCGGGACAGTCTCCTACGAGCAGTACTTC. The chain uses TRBV5-4 and TRBJ2-5, with TRBD1 matching over 7 bases. The end of the DNA aligns better with TRBJ2-7, so the J call may be wrong. The CDR3 loop spans 15 amino acids. Germline V gene sequence: CDR1 SGHNT, CDR2 YYREEE (reference sequence).

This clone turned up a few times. The CDR3 DNA reads as TGTGCCAGCAGTACAGGGAGTAATGAGCAGTTCTTC. Amino acids: CASSTGSNEQFF. The chain joins TRBV7-2 to TRBJ2-1; tentative D call: TRBD1 (6 bases). Germline V CDR1 and CDR2: SGHTA, FQGNSA. This CDR3 is 12 amino acids long. The V end was cut by 6 bases, the J end by 7 bases, with 10 bases between. The full variable domain, rest sourced from reference TRBV7-2 and TRBJ2-1, is GAGVSQSPSNKVTEKGKDVELRCDPISGHTALYWYRQSLGQGLEFLIYFQGNSAPDKSGLPSDRFSAERTGGSVSTLTIQRTQQEDSAVYLCASSTGSNEQFFGPGTRLTVL.

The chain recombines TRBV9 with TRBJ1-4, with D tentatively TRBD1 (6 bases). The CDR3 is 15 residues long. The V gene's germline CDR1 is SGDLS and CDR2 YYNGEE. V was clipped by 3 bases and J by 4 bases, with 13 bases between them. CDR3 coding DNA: TGTGCCAGCAGCGCCTCGGGCAGGGGTAATGAAAAACTGTTTTTT. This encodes CASSASGRGNEKLFF.

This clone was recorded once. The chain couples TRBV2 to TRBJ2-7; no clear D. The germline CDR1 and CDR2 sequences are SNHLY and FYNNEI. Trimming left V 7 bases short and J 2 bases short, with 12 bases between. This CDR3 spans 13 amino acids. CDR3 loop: CASTPPRTYEQYF. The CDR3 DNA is TGTGCCAGCACTCCCCCTAGGACCTACGAGCAGTACTTC.

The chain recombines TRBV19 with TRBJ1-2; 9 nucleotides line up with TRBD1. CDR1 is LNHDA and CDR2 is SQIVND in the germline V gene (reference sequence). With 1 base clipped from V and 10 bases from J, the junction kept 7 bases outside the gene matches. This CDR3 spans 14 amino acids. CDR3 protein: CASSIAGQGNDYTF. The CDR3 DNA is TGTGCCAGTAGTATAGCTGGACAGGGGAATGACTACACCTTC.

The CDR3 DNA reads as TGTGCCAGCAGGGGTACAGGGGGGCGAAGGTCTTACGAGCAGTACTTC. Its protein product is CASRGTGGRRSYEQYF. The V gene is TRBV6-6, the J gene TRBJ2-7; 8 nucleotides line up with TRBD1. Trimming took 6 bases from V and 4 from J; bases not matched to a gene: 14. CDR1 is MNHNY and CDR2 is SVGAGI in the germline V gene (reference sequence). The CDR3 runs to 16 residues.

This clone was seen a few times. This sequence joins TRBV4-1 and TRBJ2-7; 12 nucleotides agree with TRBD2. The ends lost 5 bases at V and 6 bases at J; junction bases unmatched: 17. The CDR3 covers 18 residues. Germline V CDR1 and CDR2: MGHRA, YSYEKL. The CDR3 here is CASSSSKELAGGLAEQYF. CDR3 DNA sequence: TGCGCCAGCAGCTCGTCTAAAGAACTAGCGGGAGGTCTGGCCGAGCAGTACTTC.

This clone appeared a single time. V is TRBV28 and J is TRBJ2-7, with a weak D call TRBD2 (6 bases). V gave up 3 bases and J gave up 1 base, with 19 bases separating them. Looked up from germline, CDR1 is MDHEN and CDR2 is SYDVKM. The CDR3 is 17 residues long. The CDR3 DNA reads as TGTGCCAGCAGTTTTGCCCGAAGCGGGCCAGAGTCCTACGAGCAGTACTTC. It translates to CASSFARSGPESYEQYF.

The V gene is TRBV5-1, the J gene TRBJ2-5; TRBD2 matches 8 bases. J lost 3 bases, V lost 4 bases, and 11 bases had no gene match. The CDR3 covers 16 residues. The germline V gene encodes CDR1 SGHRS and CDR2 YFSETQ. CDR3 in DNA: TGCGCCAGCAGCCGGATCTCCGGGACTAGAAAAGAGACCCAGTACTTC. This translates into CASSRISGTRKETQYF. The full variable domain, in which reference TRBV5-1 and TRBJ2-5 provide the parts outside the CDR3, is KAGVTQTPRYLIKTRGQQVTLSCSPISGHRSVSWYQQTPGQGLQFLFEYFSETQRNKGNFPGRFSGRQFSNSRSEMNVSTLELGDSALYLCASSRISGTRKETQYFGPGTRLLVL.

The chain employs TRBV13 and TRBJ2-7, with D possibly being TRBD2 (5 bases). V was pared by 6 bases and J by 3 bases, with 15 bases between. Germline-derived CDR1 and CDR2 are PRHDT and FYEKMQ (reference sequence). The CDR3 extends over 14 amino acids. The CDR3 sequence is CASRNSDGDYEQYF. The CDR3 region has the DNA TGTGCCAGCAGGAATAGCGACGGAGACTACGAGCAGTACTTC. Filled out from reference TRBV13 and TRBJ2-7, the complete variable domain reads AAGVIQSPRHLIKEKRETATLKCYPIPRHDTVYWYQQGPGQDPQFLISFYEKMQSDKGSIPDRFSAQQFSDYHSELNMSSLELGDSALYFCASRNSDGDYEQYFGPGTRLTVT.

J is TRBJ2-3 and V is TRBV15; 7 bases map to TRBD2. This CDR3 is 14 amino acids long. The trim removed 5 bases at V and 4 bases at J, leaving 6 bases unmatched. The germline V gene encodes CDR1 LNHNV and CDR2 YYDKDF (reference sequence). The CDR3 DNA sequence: TGTGCCACCAGCGGCGGGAGTGGAGCAGATACGCAGTATTTT. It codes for CATSGGSGADTQYF.

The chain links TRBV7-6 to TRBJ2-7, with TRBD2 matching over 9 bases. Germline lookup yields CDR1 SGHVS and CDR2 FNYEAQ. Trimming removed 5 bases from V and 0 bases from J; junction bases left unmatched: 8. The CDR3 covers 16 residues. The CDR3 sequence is CASSPRTSDTSYEQYF. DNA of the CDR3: TGTGCCAGCAGCCCAAGGACTAGCGATACCTCCTACGAGCAGTACTTC.

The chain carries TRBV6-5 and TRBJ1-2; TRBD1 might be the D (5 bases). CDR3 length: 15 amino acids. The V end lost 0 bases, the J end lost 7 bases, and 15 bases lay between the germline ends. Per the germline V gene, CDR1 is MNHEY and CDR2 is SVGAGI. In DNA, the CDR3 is TGTGCCAGCAGTTACTCGACAGAAGTCGGGAGTGGCTACACCTTC. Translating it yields CASSYSTEVGSGYTF.

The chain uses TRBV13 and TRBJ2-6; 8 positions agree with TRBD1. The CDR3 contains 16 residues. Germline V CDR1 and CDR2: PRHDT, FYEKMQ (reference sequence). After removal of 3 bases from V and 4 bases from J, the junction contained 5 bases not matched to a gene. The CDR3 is CASSFIQGAGANVLTF. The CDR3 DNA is TGTGCCAGCAGCTTTATTCAGGGGGCCGGGGCCAACGTCCTGACTTTC.

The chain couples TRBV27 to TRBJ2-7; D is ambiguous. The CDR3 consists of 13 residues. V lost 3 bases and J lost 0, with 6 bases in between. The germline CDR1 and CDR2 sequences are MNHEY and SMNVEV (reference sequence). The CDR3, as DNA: TGTGCCAGCAGTTTGGGCAACTCCTACGAGCAGTACTTC. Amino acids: CASSLGNSYEQYF.

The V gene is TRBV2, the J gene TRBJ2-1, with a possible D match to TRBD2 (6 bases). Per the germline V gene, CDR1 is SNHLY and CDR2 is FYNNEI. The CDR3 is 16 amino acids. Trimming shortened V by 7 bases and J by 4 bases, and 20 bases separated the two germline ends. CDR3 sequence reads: CASIEIGAGRYNEQFF. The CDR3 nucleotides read TGTGCCAGCATCGAGATTGGGGCGGGACGTTACAATGAGCAGTTCTTC.

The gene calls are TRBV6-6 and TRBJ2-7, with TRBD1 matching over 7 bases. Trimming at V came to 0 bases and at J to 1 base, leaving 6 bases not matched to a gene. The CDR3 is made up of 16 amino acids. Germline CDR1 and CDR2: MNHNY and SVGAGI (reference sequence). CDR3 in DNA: TGTGCCAGCAGTTACTCACCAGGGGGAAGATCCTACGAGCAGTACTTC. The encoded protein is CASSYSPGGRSYEQYF.

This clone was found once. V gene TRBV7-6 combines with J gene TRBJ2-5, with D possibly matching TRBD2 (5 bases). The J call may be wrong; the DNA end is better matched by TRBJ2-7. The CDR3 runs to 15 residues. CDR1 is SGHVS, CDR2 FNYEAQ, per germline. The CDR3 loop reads CASSFGVRYAGEQYF. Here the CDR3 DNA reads TGTGCCAGCAGCTTCGGTGTTCGTTACGCGGGCGAGCAGTACTTC.